The 19 T cell receptor beta chains presented below share a single source sample, sequenced in a study of T cell repertoires in cytomegalovirus infection. Their antigens are not known. MiXCR was run by TCRdb on the reads, yielding one entry per CDR3 protein. The sample lists 200,000 or so distinct CDR3 sequences, 35% to 40% seen once, with around 60% in the top ten. Here the sequenced sample was CD8+ T cells from cultured PBMCs, taken from culture after CMV antigen stimulation. Receptors were obtained from a human donor in good health (CMV status not recorded). Some clones in this sample may be carry-over from other donors' samples.

A word on this clonotype: This may come from a read error, since a much larger clone is one base off. The J gene is TRBJ2-1, the V gene TRBV7-2; 9 bases match TRBD1. Germline CDR1 SGHTA, CDR2 FQGNSA. This CDR3 has 15 residues. The CDR3 loop reads CASSSGTGSYNEQLF. Here the CDR3 DNA reads TGTGCCAGCAGTTCCGGGACAGGGTCCTACAATGAGCAGCTCTTC.

This clonotype was counted a few times. The V call is TRBV14, the J call TRBJ1-5, with TRBD1 matching 8 bases. There are 20 residues in the CDR3. V lost 7 bases and J lost 2; bases outside the gene matches: 22. The germline V gene has CDR1 SGHDN and CDR2 FVKESK. The CDR3 DNA reads as TGTGCCAGCAACCGAGCTTTTGGGCAGGACAGGGAATGGGGCAATCAGCCCCAGCATTTT. This codes for CASNRAFGQDREWGNQPQHF.

The chain is built from TRBV20-1 and TRBJ2-7, with 8 bases lining up with TRBD2. The V gene end was trimmed by 5 bases and the J gene end by 3 bases; junction bases not matched to a gene: 12. The CDR3 is made up of 15 amino acids. From germline, CDR1 is DFQATT and CDR2 SNEGSKA (reference sequence). The CDR3 sequence: CSAANRIGTSYEQYF. The DNA of the CDR3 is TGCAGTGCTGCAAACCGTATAGGGACTAGCTACGAGCAGTACTTC.

This clonotype was seen a handful of times. V usage is TRBV19 and J usage is TRBJ2-5, with TRBD2 matching 15 bases. Germline V gives CDR1 LNHDA, CDR2 SQIVND (reference sequence). The CDR3 spans 18 residues. Trimming cost V 5 bases and J 5 bases; bases outside gene matches: 12. This chain's CDR3 is CASSPGLAGGPTVETQYF. Here the CDR3 DNA reads TGTGCCAGTAGTCCTGGACTAGCGGGAGGGCCTACGGTGGAGACCCAGTACTTC.

The chain employs TRBV27 and TRBJ1-2; a weak D match, TRBD1 (5 bases). This CDR3 is 14 amino acids long. The V gene's germline CDR1 is MNHEY and CDR2 SMNVEV (reference sequence). Trimming took 6 bases from V and 3 from J, leaving 14 bases between them. CDR3 sequence reads: CASRLQGAHYGYTF. CDR3 DNA: TGTGCCAGCAGACTACAAGGGGCGCACTATGGCTACACCTTC.

This clonotype was counted only a few times. The chain couples TRBV24-1 to TRBJ2-3; 7 nucleotides line up with TRBD2. This CDR3 is built from 14 residues. The germline V gene has CDR1 KGHDR and CDR2 SFDVKD. J gave up 2 bases and V 6 bases, and 4 bases lay outside the gene matches. The CDR3 DNA reads TGTGCCACCAGTCTGGAGCGGGACACAGATACGCAGTATTTT. Translation gives CATSLERDTDTQYF.

This clonotype was counted only a few times. The CDR3, as DNA: TGCAGTGCTAGAGACCGACTAGGAGCCACCGGGGAGCTGTTTTTT. Translation gives CSARDRLGATGELFF. This chain uses TRBV20-1 with TRBJ2-2; D may be TRBD2 (6 bases). The CDR3 has 15 residues. The V end lost 0 bases, the J end lost 4 bases, and 12 bases lay between the germline ends. The germline CDR1 and CDR2 sequences are DFQATT and SNEGSKA (reference sequence).

This clonotype showed up many times. V is TRBV7-3 and J is TRBJ2-5, with 7 bases aligning to TRBD2. This CDR3 contains 15 residues. V was clipped by 2 bases and J by 4 bases; unmatched bases: 7. Germline loops: CDR1 SGHTA, CDR2 FQGTGA. CDR3 amino acids: CASSLASSGVETQYF. The CDR3 nucleotides read TGTGCCAGCAGCTTAGCTTCTAGCGGTGTAGAGACCCAGTACTTC. The variable domain in full, completed from reference TRBV7-3 and TRBJ2-5, reads GAGVSQTPSNKVTEKGKYVELRCDPISGHTALYWYRQSLGQGPEFLIYFQGTGAADDSGLPNDRFFAVRPEGSVSTLKIQRTERGDSAVYLCASSLASSGVETQYFGPGTRLLVL.

Comment on this clonotype: A read error may produce the germline difference seen at one junction end. The J gene is TRBJ2-1, the V gene TRBV27; 7 nucleotides match TRBD1. The germline V gene has CDR1 MNHEY and CDR2 SMNVEV (reference sequence). The CDR3 covers 12 residues. The CDR3 sequence is CASRATGAEKFF. In DNA form, the CDR3 reads TGTGCCAGCAGGGCAACAGGGGCTGAGAAGTTCTTC.

This clonotype was counted only a few times. The chain links TRBV6-6 to TRBJ1-6; possibly TRBD1 for D (6 bases). CDR1 and CDR2 from the germline V gene are MNHNY and SVGAGI (reference sequence). The CDR3 sequence is 15 residues long. V was trimmed by 6 bases and J by 10 bases, leaving 19 bases between them. The chain's CDR3 is CASSSRTGRGSPLHF. The CDR3 DNA reads as TGTGCCAGCAGCTCACGAACAGGGAGGGGATCACCCCTCCACTTT.

The V gene is TRBV7-9, the J gene TRBJ2-7, with D possibly being TRBD1 or TRBD2 (5 bases each). This CDR3 region has 14 residues. Trimming left V 1 base short and J 6 bases short, with 13 bases between. Per the germline V gene, CDR1 is SEHNR and CDR2 is FQNEAQ (reference sequence). The CDR3: CASSLVDGGGEQYF. Written as DNA, the CDR3 is TGTGCCAGCAGCTTAGTCGATGGTGGGGGCGAGCAGTACTTC.

The gene calls are TRBV2 and TRBJ1-2, with D hard to call. The CDR3 is made up of 15 amino acids. V dropped 6 bases and J dropped 1 base, with 15 bases sitting between them. CDR1 SNHLY and CDR2 FYNNEI come from the germline V gene. CDR3 in amino acids: CASSLGSRFNYGYTF. The CDR3 DNA is TGTGCCAGCAGCCTGGGCTCCCGATTTAACTATGGCTACACCTTC.

The J gene is TRBJ2-7, the V gene TRBV12-3 or TRBV12-4; D is uncertain. The V and J ends lost 3 bases and 2 bases respectively, with 8 bases between them. The CDR3 has 13 amino acids. CDR3 sequence reads: CASSFSVTYEQYF. The CDR3 DNA follows: TGTGCCAGCAGTTTTTCCGTTACCTACGAGCAGTACTTC.

The table lists this clonotype with a few counts. The chain has TRBV7-2 and TRBJ2-1; D gene unclear. The CDR3 length is 14 residues. Trimming pared 3 bases from V and 5 bases from J, leaving 11 bases between. CDR1 SGHTA and CDR2 FQGNSA come from the germline V gene. The CDR3 here is CASSLTGLHNEQFF. As DNA, the CDR3 is TGTGCCAGCAGCTTGACTGGCCTACACAATGAGCAGTTCTTC.

This clonotype was counted a single time. The chain employs TRBV7-9 and TRBJ2-1, with 7 positions matching TRBD1. V lost 4 bases to trimming and J lost 0 bases; unmatched junction nucleotides: 6. The CDR3 runs 16 residues. CDR1 and CDR2 (germline): SEHNR, FQNEAQ (reference sequence). Written as DNA, the CDR3 is TGTGCCAGCAGCTCCCTCCGGGACAGCTCCTACAATGAGCAGTTCTTC. This gives the protein CASSSLRDSSYNEQFF.

This rearrangement joins TRBV7-9 to TRBJ1-1; D is undetermined. The germline CDR1 and CDR2 sequences are SEHNR and FQNEAQ (reference sequence). The CDR3 is made up of 14 amino acids. Trimming cost V 0 bases and J 1 base, with 6 bases left between them. In DNA form, the CDR3 reads TGTGCCAGCAGCTTAGCGCCGGGGAACACTGAAGCTTTCTTT. It yields the protein CASSLAPGNTEAFF.

This chain joins TRBV27 and TRBJ2-7; D is possibly TRBD1 (7 bases). The CDR3 is made up of 15 amino acids. V was shortened by 2 bases and J by 3 bases, with 14 bases between the two germline ends. The V gene's germline CDR1 is MNHEY and CDR2 SMNVEV (reference sequence). CDR3 bases: TGTGCCAGCAGTTTAGGGCAGGGGGGAGGCTACGAGCAGTACTTC. Its protein product is CASSLGQGGGYEQYF.

There are many counts of this clonotype. V usage is TRBV7-2 and J usage is TRBJ2-3; D remains unclear. Germline-derived CDR1 and CDR2 are SGHTA and FQGNSA. This CDR3 contains 15 residues. Trimming took off 7 bases at V and 0 bases at J, with 14 bases between the two ends. This CDR3 is CASKYQAVSTDTQYF. CDR3 bases: TGTGCCAGCAAATATCAGGCGGTTAGCACAGATACGCAGTATTTT.

The chain links TRBV12-5 to TRBJ1-5; D ambiguous. CDR1 and CDR2 (germline): LGHNT, FRNRAP. V was pared by 1 base and J by 5 bases, with 9 bases between. The CDR3 is 14 residues long. As DNA, the CDR3 is TGTGCTAGTGGTTTGGCCTTAGGAGATCAGCCCCAGCATTTT. Residues: CASGLALGDQPQHF.